This TCR beta chain was sequenced during a study of blood T cells in healthy people across ages. Study findings and constraints: Unsorted PBMCs blocked a conclusive comparison of naive and antigen-experienced cells. Across the age range, TCR beta diversity per million T cells fell in a roughly linear way.

The second PCR ran about 6 to 12 cycles with a sample-barcoded 5' primer and J-beta primers. Every cDNA molecule bore a tag from a template-switch adaptor containing 12 random nucleotides. Via MiXCR, TCRdb re-called the 5' RACE reads, giving one row per CDR3 protein. This sample has hundreds of thousands of distinct CDR3 sequences, with less than 35% found just once. This clonotype has only a few counts. Its antigen is undetermined. Germline loops: CDR1 SEHNR, CDR2 FQNEAQ (reference sequence). There are 16 residues in the CDR3. V was clipped by 5 bases and J by 7 bases; unmatched bases: 7. The source material was blood. The sequence was obtained from a woman over 75 in good health. The genes are TRBV7-9 and TRBJ1-6; 11 bases line up with TRBD1. In DNA form, the CDR3 reads TGTGCCAGCAGCCGGACAGGGGGCGGGCCGAATTCACCCCTCCACTTT. Encoded protein: CASSRTGGGPNSPLHF.